Detailed here is one T cell receptor (beta chain). The source of the sample is a study of shared clonotypes between healthy human individuals. Some clones are missing from TCRdb's copy, which holds only in-frame ones; the method was immunoSEQ multiplex PCR. Of approximately 2.5 million clones in the sample, over 85% are singletons; the top ten hold approximately 0.35%. V was trimmed by 5 bases and J by 8 bases, leaving 10 bases between them. CDR3 length equals 12 residues. Germline CDR1 and CDR2: LNHNV and YYDKDF (reference sequence). V and J are TRBV15 and TRBJ2-1; no reliable D call. The sequenced sample was naive CD4+ T cells from PBMCs. Noted subset: CD45RA+ positively selected. This clonotype originated in a man aged 18 to 29 in good health. Some clones in this sample may be carry-over from other donors' samples. For the CDR3, the DNA is TGTGCCACCAGCCCAAACACCTATGAGCAGTTCTTC. It codes for CATSPNTYEQFF. Combining the CDR3 with reference TRBV15 and TRBJ2-1 gives the whole variable domain DAMVIQNPRYQVTQFGKPVTLSCSQTLNHNVMYWYQQKSSQAPKLLFHYYDKDFNNEADTPDNFQSRRPNTSFCFLDIRSPGLGDTAMYLCATSPNTYEQFFGPGTRLTVL.